One sample yielded the 32 T cell receptor beta chains listed below, sequenced in a study of long-term antiretroviral therapy in people with HIV. This was the immunoSEQ v3.0 assay at survey level. Clones were read by immunoSEQ multiplex PCR, and TCRdb kept only the in-frame ones, dropping some. The sample consists of about 40,000 clones, approximately 87% of them appearing once. The specimen comprised unsorted PBMCs, sampled 1.2 years after starting antiretroviral therapy. The receptors shown here come from a woman aged 45 to 65 with HIV.

V is TRBV9 and J is TRBJ2-7, with a weak D call TRBD2 (5 bases). The CDR3 covers 14 residues. In germline, CDR1 is SGDLS, CDR2 YYNGEE. V shed 0 bases and J shed 3 bases, with 10 bases lying between them. CDR3 residues: CASSVDGLSYEQYF. The DNA of the CDR3 is TGTGCCAGCAGCGTAGACGGACTTAGCTACGAGCAGTACTTC.

This sequence joins TRBV5-6 and TRBJ2-7; weak D call: TRBD1 (5 bases). There are 16 residues in the CDR3. Germline lookup yields CDR1 SGHDT and CDR2 YYEEEE. V was clipped by 1 base and J by 0 bases, with 14 bases between them. The CDR3 DNA follows: TGTGCCAGCAGCTTGTGGCGCCAGGGCCACTCCTACGAGCAGTACTTC. It yields the protein CASSLWRQGHSYEQYF. The full variable domain, rest sourced from reference TRBV5-6 and TRBJ2-7, is DAGVTQSPTHLIKTRGQQVTLRCSPKSGHDTVSWYQQALGQGPQFIFQYYEEEERQRGNFPDRFSGHQFPNYSSELNVNALLLGDSALYLCASSLWRQGHSYEQYFGPGTRLTVT.

This clone turned up a few times. The genes are TRBV19 and TRBJ1-1, with 9 bases lining up with TRBD1. This CDR3 comprises 14 residues. Per germline, CDR1 LNHDA and CDR2 SQIVND (reference sequence). Trimming at V came to 4 bases and at J to 5 bases, leaving 5 bases not matched to a gene. This chain's CDR3 is CASSRRTGETEAFF. CDR3 in DNA: TGTGCCAGTAGTAGGAGGACAGGGGAGACTGAAGCTTTCTTT.

This chain connects TRBV4-3 to TRBJ1-2; D is perhaps TRBD1 (6 bases). CDR3 size: 17 residues. Deletions cut 0 bases from V and 10 bases from J, with 24 bases between. Germline V gene lookup returns CDR1 LGHNA and CDR2 YSLEER. CDR3 sequence reads: CASSQDLAGVLGVDYTF. In DNA, the CDR3 is TGCGCCAGCAGCCAAGATTTGGCAGGGGTTCTTGGGGTAGACTACACCTTC.

The J gene is TRBJ1-6, the V gene TRBV27; D is ambiguous. From germline, CDR1 is MNHEY and CDR2 SMNVEV (reference sequence). The CDR3 contains 16 residues. The V and J ends lost 6 bases and 0 bases respectively, with 12 bases between them. The CDR3, as DNA: TGTGCCAGCAGATCAGGCTCTAGCTCCTATAATTCACCCCTCCACTTT. Encoded protein: CASRSGSSSYNSPLHF.

V is TRBV19 and J is TRBJ2-1; the D is unclear. Germline V lookup: CDR1 LNHDA, CDR2 SQIVND (reference sequence). V was trimmed by 3 bases and J by 5 bases, leaving 8 bases between them. This CDR3 is 13 amino acids long. The CDR3 region is CASSIRVHNEQFF. The CDR3 DNA follows: TGTGCCAGTAGTATCCGGGTGCACAATGAGCAGTTCTTC.

V and J are TRBV11-1 and TRBJ2-5; D is possibly TRBD1 or TRBD2 (5 bases each). CDR3 length equals 15 residues. Trimming took off 5 bases at V and 1 base at J, with 14 bases between the two ends. Germline CDR1 SGHAT, CDR2 FQDESV (reference sequence). The CDR3 DNA reads as TGTGCCAGCAGCCAGGGAGCCGGGGTCCAAGAGACCCAGTACTTC. It is translated as CASSQGAGVQETQYF.

V usage is TRBV11-2 and J usage is TRBJ1-1; 7 bases agree with TRBD1. Germline assignment: CDR1 SGHAT and CDR2 FQNNGV. This CDR3 is built from 12 residues. Trimming removed 1 base from V and 7 bases from J; junction bases left unmatched: 0. The CDR3 bases are TGTGCCAGCAGCTTAGGACAGGGTGAAGCTTTCTTT. Its protein is CASSLGQGEAFF.

The chain links TRBV5-6 to TRBJ2-3, with D unresolved. V lost 2 bases, J lost 1 base, and 5 bases lay in between. Germline CDR1 is SGHDT and CDR2 is YYEEEE. The CDR3 covers 13 residues. CDR3 region: CASSFPGTDTQYF. The CDR3 DNA is TGTGCCAGCAGCTTCCCAGGCACAGATACGCAGTATTTT.

The chain has TRBV20-1 and TRBJ1-1; TRBD1 is a possible D gene (6 bases). The length of the CDR3 is 11 residues. Germline CDR1 is DFQATT and CDR2 is SNEGSKA (reference sequence). The ends were cut back, 4 bases at V and 6 bases at J, with 9 bases in the middle. In nucleotides, the CDR3 is TGCAGTGCTAACCCAGGGGCTGAAGCTTTCTTT. Translated: CSANPGAEAFF.

The gene calls are TRBV11-2 and TRBJ1-2, with D possibly being TRBD1 (5 bases). The germline CDR1 and CDR2 sequences are SGHAT and FQNNGV. The CDR3 consists of 15 residues. Trimming removed 2 bases from V and 6 bases from J, with 16 bases in between. The CDR3 coding sequence is TGTGCCAGCAGCTTACACCCTGGGACGGTTGATGGCTACACCTTC. Translation: CASSLHPGTVDGYTF. The whole variable domain, remainder taken from reference TRBV11-2 and TRBJ1-2, is EAGVAQSPRYKIIEKRQSVAFWCNPISGHATLYWYQQILGQGPKLLIQFQNNGVVDDSQLPKDRFSAERLKGVDSTLKIQPAKLEDSAVYLCASSLHPGTVDGYTFGSGTRLTVV.

The chain couples TRBV19 to TRBJ1-1; D is possibly TRBD1 (6 bases). This CDR3 region has 17 residues. CDR1 is LNHDA, CDR2 SQIVND, per germline (reference sequence). V lost 3 bases and J lost 3, with 20 bases in between. The CDR3 sequence: CASSILRGSGSYTEAFF. The CDR3 DNA follows: TGTGCCAGTAGTATTCTTAGGGGGTCGGGATCATACACTGAAGCTTTCTTT.

This clone was detected once. The chain joins TRBV30 to TRBJ1-4; TRBD1 is a possible D gene (5 bases). This CDR3 has 13 residues. Trimming stripped 3 bases from V and 4 bases from J, with 9 bases between. CDR1 is GTSNPN and CDR2 is SVGIG in the germline V gene (reference sequence). The DNA for the CDR3 is TGTGCCTGGAGCCCCGACAGTAATGAAAAACTGTTTTTT. This codes for CAWSPDSNEKLFF.

The chain is built from TRBV6-4 and TRBJ1-2; 8 bases map to TRBD1. Trimming at V came to 6 bases and at J to 2 bases, leaving 14 bases not matched to a gene. This CDR3 comprises 17 residues. In germline, CDR1 is MRHNA, CDR2 SNTAGT. CDR3 nucleotide sequence: TGTGCCAGCAGCCCCTGGGGGGACAGGATGAACAACTATGGCTACACCTTC. Its translation: CASSPWGDRMNNYGYTF.

The V and J genes are TRBV5-6 and TRBJ1-4; D is possibly TRBD1 (5 bases). Per the germline V gene, CDR1 is SGHDT and CDR2 is YYEEEE. The V gene lost 0 bases and the J gene lost 8 bases, with 17 bases spanning the gap. The CDR3 length is 16 residues. The CDR3 DNA follows: TGTGCCAGCAGCTTGGCGGGCAGTCAGGAGGGGGAAAAACTGTTTTTT. Translated: CASSLAGSQEGEKLFF.

This clone was recorded once. This chain uses TRBV7-2 with TRBJ1-2; unclear D gene. The V gene's germline CDR1 is SGHTA and CDR2 FQGNSA. The CDR3 spans 12 residues. Trimming took 3 bases from V and 8 from J, leaving 10 bases between them. The DNA for the CDR3 is TGTGCCAGCAGCTTCCCCCCGGGGGGCTACACCTTC. Translation gives CASSFPPGGYTF.

V usage is TRBV19 and J usage is TRBJ1-2, with D possibly being TRBD1 (5 bases). Germline V CDR1 and CDR2: LNHDA, SQIVND (reference sequence). The CDR3 runs to 16 residues. The ends were cut back, 3 bases at V and 6 bases at J, with 20 bases in the middle. The chain's CDR3 is CASSMPDALLGDGYTF. CDR3 DNA sequence: TGTGCCAGTAGTATGCCTGACGCCTTACTAGGGGATGGCTACACCTTC.

The chain employs TRBV11-2 and TRBJ1-3; the D is unclear. Germline V gene sequence: CDR1 SGHAT, CDR2 FQNNGV. V was pared by 5 bases and J by 0 bases, with 11 bases between. The CDR3 is made up of 15 amino acids. The CDR3 reads CASSAARTSGNTIYF. The CDR3 coding sequence is TGTGCCAGCAGCGCAGCAAGGACCTCTGGAAACACCATATATTTT.

The chain has TRBV7-2 and TRBJ2-7; TRBD1 aligns across 12 bases. Germline CDR1 is SGHTA and CDR2 is FQGNSA. Germline trimming cut 4 bases from V and 6 bases from J; bases unmatched to any gene: 19. This CDR3 is 19 amino acids long. CDR3 sequence (DNA): TGTGCCAGCAGCTCCGGGACAGGGGGCGTCTTAAACCCCCGGGTCGAGCAGTACTTC. Protein sequence: CASSSGTGGVLNPRVEQYF.

The chain links TRBV11-3 to TRBJ2-2; 8 nucleotides line up with TRBD1. J was trimmed by 4 bases and V by 5 bases; bases with no gene match: 9. This CDR3 region has 16 residues. Germline V CDR1 and CDR2: SGHNT, YENEEA. The CDR3 spells CASSPWSQGGTGELFF. The CDR3, as DNA: TGTGCCAGCAGCCCTTGGTCACAGGGGGGCACCGGGGAGCTGTTTTTT.

The chain is built from TRBV5-6 and TRBJ2-6; D is tentatively TRBD1 or TRBD2 (5 bases each). The length of the CDR3 is 15 residues. The germline V gene has CDR1 SGHDT and CDR2 YYEEEE. Trimming removed 0 bases from V and 2 bases from J, with 6 bases in between. CDR3 in DNA: TGTGCCAGCAGCTTGGGAGGGGCTGGGGCCAACGTCCTGACTTTC. Amino acids: CASSLGGAGANVLTF.

The chain employs TRBV4-1 and TRBJ2-7, with D perhaps TRBD1 (5 bases). Germline V gene sequence: CDR1 MGHRA, CDR2 YSYEKL. The CDR3 length is 14 residues. The germline V and J ends were trimmed by 2 bases and 2 bases, with 10 bases remaining between them. DNA for the CDR3: TGCGCCAGCAGCCAAAGACCAGGGACCTACGAGCAGTACTTC. It is translated as CASSQRPGTYEQYF.

In this sample, this clone turned up once. The chain joins TRBV10-3 to TRBJ2-3, with 7 bases matching TRBD1. V shed 11 bases and J 2 bases; nucleotides not matched to a gene: 7. This CDR3 spans 13 amino acids. Germline CDR1 and CDR2: ENHRY and SYGVKD. CDR3 region: CAASDRSTDTQYF. The CDR3 coding sequence is TGTGCCGCCTCGGACAGGTCCACAGATACGCAGTATTTT.

Written as DNA, the CDR3 is TGTGCCAGCACCCCTAGCGGTAGGGAGACCCAGTACTTC. Protein product: CASTPSGRETQYF. This chain uses TRBV7-2 with TRBJ2-5; TRBD2 matches 7 bases. The junction had 7 bases not matched to a gene; V was cut back by 7 bases and J by 5 bases. The CDR3 contains 13 residues. Germline V gene sequence: CDR1 SGHTA, CDR2 FQGNSA.

This sequence joins TRBV11-1 and TRBJ1-4, with 7 bases that match TRBD1. This CDR3 spans 18 amino acids. V was pared by 1 base and J by 4 bases, with 12 bases of the junction left unmatched. Germline V gives CDR1 SGHAT, CDR2 FQDESV (reference sequence). CDR3 sequence reads: CASSLENRGKGDNEKLFF. The CDR3 region has the DNA TGTGCCAGCAGCTTAGAGAACAGGGGTAAGGGGGATAATGAAAAACTGTTTTTT.

The chain is built from TRBV29-1 and TRBJ2-3, with D perhaps matching TRBD2 (6 bases). The CDR3 runs to 11 residues. Germline V CDR1 and CDR2: SQVTM, ANQGSEA. The ends were cut back, 3 bases at V and 6 bases at J, with 7 bases in the middle. The CDR3 DNA follows: TGCAGCGTTGACCGGGAGGATACGCAGTATTTT. This encodes CSVDREDTQYF.

V and J are TRBV11-2 and TRBJ1-3; a possible D gene is TRBD1 (6 bases). CDR3 length: 16 residues. CDR1 and CDR2 from the germline V gene are SGHAT and FQNNGV. The V end lost 0 bases, the J end lost 0 bases, and 9 bases lay between the germline ends. The CDR3 DNA is TGTGCCAGCAGCTTAGACCCGGACAGCTCTGGAAACACCATATATTTT. It specifies CASSLDPDSSGNTIYF.

J is TRBJ1-2 and V is TRBV19; 7 nucleotides line up with TRBD1. CDR3 length: 16 residues. Germline CDR1 LNHDA, CDR2 SQIVND (reference sequence). V lost 6 bases, J lost 0 bases, and 10 bases stayed unmatched. The CDR3, as DNA: TGTGCCAGTAGAGGACCGGGGGGACAGACTAACTATGGCTACACCTTC. Its translation is CASRGPGGQTNYGYTF.

V gene TRBV7-9 combines with J gene TRBJ2-1; possibly TRBD2 for D (7 bases). The V gene's germline CDR1 is SEHNR and CDR2 FQNEAQ (reference sequence). The CDR3 loop spans 17 amino acids. V lost 4 bases and J 6 bases, leaving 22 bases between the germline ends. CDR3 residues: CASSSSMEGGFSNEQFF. The DNA of the CDR3 is TGTGCCAGCAGCTCCTCCATGGAGGGGGGGTTCTCCAATGAGCAGTTCTTC.

The rearrangement links TRBV5-1 to TRBJ1-1; D is unresolved. Germline V gives CDR1 SGHRS, CDR2 YFSETQ. This CDR3 region has 17 residues. V lost 0 bases and J 6 bases, leaving 21 bases between the germline ends. CDR3 in amino acids: CASSLVPRTFEFAEAFF. The CDR3 nucleotides read TGCGCCAGCAGCTTGGTTCCGCGTACCTTTGAATTCGCTGAAGCTTTCTTT.

The chain employs TRBV2 and TRBJ1-1; TRBD1 is a possible D gene (5 bases). Germline V gene data show CDR1 as SNHLY and CDR2 as FYNNEI. Deletions cut 3 bases from V and 5 bases from J, with 10 bases between. The CDR3 totals 13 residues. The CDR3 nucleotides are TGTGCCAGCAGTGAGGGGAGGGGAACTGAAGCTTTCTTT. Translation: CASSEGRGTEAFF.

The V call is TRBV27, the J call TRBJ1-1; no clear D. Germline-derived CDR1 and CDR2 are MNHEY and SMNVEV (reference sequence). This CDR3 is 13 amino acids long. V was trimmed by 6 bases and J by 8 bases, leaving 16 bases between them. The CDR3 DNA reads as TGTGCCAGCAGGGTCAGACCCGCGGGGGAAGCTTTCTTT. Residues: CASRVRPAGEAFF.